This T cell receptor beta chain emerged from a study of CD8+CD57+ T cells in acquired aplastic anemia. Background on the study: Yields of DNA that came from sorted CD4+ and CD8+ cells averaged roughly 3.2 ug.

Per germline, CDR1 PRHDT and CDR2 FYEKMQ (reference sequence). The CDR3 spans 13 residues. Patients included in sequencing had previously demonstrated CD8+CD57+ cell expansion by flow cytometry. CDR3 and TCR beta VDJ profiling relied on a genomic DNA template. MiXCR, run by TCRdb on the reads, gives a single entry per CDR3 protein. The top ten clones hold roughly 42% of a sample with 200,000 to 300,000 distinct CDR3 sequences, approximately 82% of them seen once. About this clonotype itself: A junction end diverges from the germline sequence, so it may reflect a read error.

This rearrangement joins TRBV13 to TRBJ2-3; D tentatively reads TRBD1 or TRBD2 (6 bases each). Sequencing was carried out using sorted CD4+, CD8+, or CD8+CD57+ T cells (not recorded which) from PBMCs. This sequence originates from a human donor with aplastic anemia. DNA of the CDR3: TGTGCCAGCAGACAGGGACGCGCGGGAACGCAGTCCTTC. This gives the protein CASRQGRAGTQSF.